Below are 11 T cell receptor beta chains sequenced from a single sample in a study of blood T cell repertoires in COVID-19. Method: immunoSEQ multiplex PCR; TCRdb's copy keeps in-frame clones and lacks some. The repertoire has over 200,000 clones, about 89% of them found once; the top ten carry over 7.5%. The material sequenced was peripheral blood. The origin of the receptors is a man aged 35-49 years who had recovered from COVID-19.

V gene TRBV19 combines with J gene TRBJ2-1, with TRBD2 identical over 13 bases. V lost 7 bases to trimming and J lost 8 bases; unmatched junction nucleotides: 8. Germline-derived CDR1 and CDR2 are LNHDA and SQIVND (reference sequence). The CDR3 is made up of 15 amino acids. The chain's CDR3 is CASIGTSGGAYEQFF. The CDR3 region has the DNA TGTGCCAGTATCGGCACTAGCGGGGGGGCCTATGAGCAGTTCTTC.

The chain couples TRBV7-2 to TRBJ2-7, with TRBD2 matching over 12 bases. Per the germline V gene, CDR1 is SGHTA and CDR2 is FQGNSA. Trimming removed 6 bases from V and 4 bases from J; junction bases left unmatched: 4. This CDR3 is built from 14 residues. The CDR3 nucleotides are TGTGCCAGCAGGGAGACTAGCGGGGGATACGAGCAGTACTTC. Amino acid sequence: CASRETSGGYEQYF.

The V and J genes are TRBV9 and TRBJ2-3, with 9 bases that match TRBD2. This CDR3 spans 19 amino acids. J gave up 1 base and V 3 bases, and 15 bases lay outside the gene matches. CDR1 is SGDLS, CDR2 YYNGEE, per germline. CDR3 nucleotides: TGTGCCAGCAGCGGAGGTAGCGGGGGCCCTATGAGTGGCACAGATACGCAGTATTTT. Amino acids: CASSGGSGGPMSGTDTQYF.

Written as DNA, the CDR3 is TGTGCCAGCTCACTAAACACAGGGGCTGGAAACACCATATATTTT. It specifies CASSLNTGAGNTIYF. The chain recombines TRBV18 with TRBJ1-3, with 7 bases matching TRBD1. Germline lookup yields CDR1 KGHSH and CDR2 LQKENI. Trimming removed 4 bases from V and 2 bases from J; junction bases left unmatched: 5. The CDR3 consists of 15 residues. Filled out from reference TRBV18 and TRBJ1-3, the complete variable domain reads NAGVMQNPRHLVRRRGQEARLRCSPMKGHSHVYWYRQLPEEGLKFMVYLQKENIIDESGMPKERFSAEFPKEGPSILRIQQVVRGDSAAYFCASSLNTGAGNTIYFGEGSWLTVV.

This clone occurred once. The rearrangement joins TRBV21-1 to TRBJ2-1; the table's D call of TRBD2 was not tested on the DNA. TRBV21-1 is flagged as a pseudogene. The CDR3 runs to 11 residues. The DNA of the CDR3 is TGTGCCAGCAGCGCGAACCCTGAGCAGTTCTTC. Amino acid sequence: CASSANPEQFF.

The chain has TRBV12-5 and TRBJ1-4; 8 bases fit TRBD1. Losses at the gene ends were 1 base for V and 8 bases for J; bases not matched to a gene: 6. CDR1 and CDR2 (germline): LGHNT, FRNRAP. The CDR3 totals 15 residues. CDR3 residues: CASGLDLTGEEKLFF. CDR3 sequence (DNA): TGTGCTAGTGGTTTGGATTTGACAGGGGAGGAAAAACTGTTTTTT.

The CDR3, as DNA: TGTGCCAGCAGCAAGCCCGTGACAGGAATATCTGGCTACACCTTC. Protein: CASSKPVTGISGYTF. The rearrangement joins TRBV7-2 to TRBJ1-2; perhaps TRBD1 as D (6 bases). Germline loops: CDR1 SGHTA, CDR2 FQGNSA. This CDR3 is built from 15 residues. V was cut by 5 bases and J by 7 bases, with 20 bases left in between.

With respect to this clone: Distinct nucleotide sequences in the sample also encode this CDR3. The V call is TRBV5-1, the J call TRBJ2-1, with TRBD2 identical over 7 bases. Trimming cost V 1 base and J 0 bases; bases outside gene matches: 4. The CDR3 contains 16 residues. Germline V gives CDR1 SGHRS, CDR2 YFSETQ. CDR3 in DNA: TGCGCCAGCAGCTTGAGTGGCGGGAGCTCCTACAATGAGCAGTTCTTC. Protein sequence: CASSLSGGSSYNEQFF.

The chain uses TRBV6-2 or TRBV6-3 and TRBJ2-7; 7 bases agree with TRBD1. V shed 5 bases, J shed 2 bases, and the junction held 3 bases outside the gene matches. CDR1 is MNHEY and CDR2 is SVGEGT in the germline V gene. The length of the CDR3 is 13 residues. CDR3 in DNA: TGTGCCAGCAGTACCGGGACAGCCTACGAGCAGTACTTC. Translation: CASSTGTAYEQYF.

The chain carries TRBV7-2 and TRBJ1-6, with D tentatively TRBD1 (5 bases). V lost 1 base and J lost 14, with 12 bases in between. The CDR3 extends over 13 amino acids. The V gene's germline CDR1 is SGHTA and CDR2 FQGNSA. CDR3 sequence: CASSLEGNLALHF. The CDR3 region has the DNA TGTGCCAGCAGCTTAGAGGGGAATTTGGCCCTCCACTTT.

V gene TRBV6-2 or TRBV6-3 combines with J gene TRBJ2-2, with D hard to call. CDR1 MNHEY and CDR2 SVGEGT come from the germline V gene. This CDR3 region has 15 residues. Trimming shortened V by 0 bases and J by 4 bases, and 9 bases separated the two germline ends. As DNA, the CDR3 is TGTGCCAGCAGTTACTCACTTAACCCCACCGGGGAGCTGTTTTTT. Its protein is CASSYSLNPTGELFF.